These 20 T cell receptor beta chains originate from one sample sequenced in a study of vaccination and CD4 T cells after COVID-19. TCRdb fed the PCR reads into MiXCR, producing one record per CDR3 protein. This sample has about 19,000 distinct CDR3 sequences, with roughly 63% found just once. The source was CD4+ T cells from blood, collected after SARS-CoV-2 vaccination. The receptors here all came from a human donor who had recovered from COVID-19.

This chain links TRBV28 with TRBJ1-4; TRBD1 is a possible D gene (5 bases). Per the germline V gene, CDR1 is MDHEN and CDR2 is SYDVKM. The CDR3 sequence is 12 residues long. Trimming removed 4 bases from V and 7 bases from J, with 7 bases in between. CDR3 region: CASSWGVEKLFF. As DNA, the CDR3 is TGTGCCAGCAGTTGGGGGGTTGAAAAACTGTTTTTT.

The chain is built from TRBV7-9 and TRBJ2-1, with 12 bases fitting TRBD2. The CDR3 spans 16 residues. In germline, CDR1 is SEHNR, CDR2 FQNEAQ (reference sequence). V trimming: 5 bases; J trimming: 7 bases; junction bases outside the gene matches: 9. The CDR3 protein is CASSLRLAGVGNEQFF. CDR3 DNA: TGTGCCAGCAGCCTAAGACTAGCGGGAGTTGGAAATGAGCAGTTCTTC.

This clonotype showed up just a few times. This chain joins TRBV20-1 and TRBJ2-7, with TRBD1 matching 10 bases. V gave up 6 bases and J gave up 4 bases; unmatched junction bases: 6. The CDR3 is 13 amino acids. CDR1 DFQATT and CDR2 SNEGSKA come from the germline V gene (reference sequence). CDR3 in amino acids: CSAPGTGAYEQYF. The DNA of the CDR3 is TGCAGTGCACCCGGGACAGGGGCATACGAGCAGTACTTC.

This clonotype has only a few counts. CDR3 bases: TGCAGTGCGGATCCCGATACGCAGTATTTT. It encodes CSADPDTQYF. The gene calls are TRBV20-1 and TRBJ2-3; D gene ambiguous. Trimming removed 6 bases at V and 6 bases at J, with 7 bases between. The CDR3 sequence is 10 residues long. CDR1 is DFQATT and CDR2 is SNEGSKA in the germline V gene (reference sequence).

This clonotype came up a few times. The genes are TRBV6-1 and TRBJ1-1; D ambiguous. The CDR3 contains 13 residues. Germline values: CDR1 MNHNS, CDR2 SASEGT. The V and J ends lost 8 bases and 4 bases respectively, with 14 bases between them. The chain's CDR3 is CASETSSRTEAFF. In nucleotides, the CDR3 is TGTGCCAGCGAGACAAGCAGCCGCACTGAAGCTTTCTTT.

This clonotype appeared a single time. The chain joins TRBV2 to TRBJ1-2; 8 bases match TRBD1. This CDR3 is 13 amino acids long. With V trimmed by 9 bases and J by 8 bases, 11 bases remained unmatched. CDR1 is SNHLY and CDR2 is FYNNEI in the germline V gene. The CDR3 loop reads CARATGAAGGYTF. DNA of the CDR3: TGTGCCAGAGCGACAGGGGCAGCGGGAGGCTACACCTTC.

This clonotype has just one count. V gene TRBV18 combines with J gene TRBJ2-3; D is ambiguous. Trimming stripped 3 bases from V and 1 base from J, with 5 bases between. CDR1 is KGHSH, CDR2 LQKENI, per germline. This CDR3 region has 13 residues. CDR3 protein: CASSPSRTDTQYF. In DNA, the CDR3 is TGTGCCAGCTCACCTAGTCGCACAGATACGCAGTATTTT.

The genes are TRBV28 and TRBJ1-5, with D perhaps matching TRBD1 (5 bases). This CDR3 spans 13 amino acids. The V gene lost 7 bases and the J gene lost 0 bases, with 7 bases spanning the gap. Germline CDR1 is MDHEN and CDR2 is SYDVKM. The CDR3 DNA follows: TGTGCCAGCACGGGGGATAGCAATCAGCCCCAGCATTTT. It translates to CASTGDSNQPQHF. Full variable domain (missing parts from reference TRBV28 and TRBJ1-5): DVKVTQSSRYLVKRTGEKVFLECVQDMDHENMFWYRQDPGLGLRLIYFSYDVKMKEKGDIPEGYSVSREKKERFSLILESASTNQTSMYLCASTGDSNQPQHFGDGTRLSIL.

This sequence joins TRBV20-1 and TRBJ2-1; D remains ambiguous. V lost 7 bases and J 6 bases, leaving 1 base between the germline ends. Germline CDR1 DFQATT, CDR2 SNEGSKA (reference sequence). This CDR3 comprises 8 residues. The CDR3 DNA reads TGCAGTGGCAATGAGCAGTTCTTC. Residues: CSGNEQFF.

This chain links TRBV12-3 or TRBV12-4 with TRBJ2-7, with 9 bases fitting TRBD1. This CDR3 is built from 14 residues. V was pared by 5 bases and J by 6 bases, with 8 bases of the junction left unmatched. The CDR3 nucleotides are TGTGCCAGCAGTACACAGGGGGCAGGGATCGAGCAGTACTTC. Protein: CASSTQGAGIEQYF.

The V and J genes are TRBV11-2 and TRBJ2-5, with D possibly TRBD1 on 5 matching bases. Trimming cost V 2 bases and J 6 bases, with 16 bases left between them. Germline CDR1 SGHAT, CDR2 FQNNGV. The CDR3 is 15 amino acids. This CDR3 is CASSLPFRRGQTQYF. Here the CDR3 DNA reads TGTGCCAGCAGCTTACCCTTCAGAAGGGGCCAGACCCAGTACTTC.

This chain connects TRBV6-2 or TRBV6-3 to TRBJ2-7, with a possible D match to TRBD2 (6 bases). V lost 2 bases and J 1 base, leaving 12 bases between the germline ends. The CDR3 contains 15 residues. From germline, CDR1 is MNHEY and CDR2 SVGEGT. The CDR3 DNA follows: TGTGCCAGCAGTTACGCGGGCGGGAAGTCCTACGAGCAGTACTTC. Translating it yields CASSYAGGKSYEQYF.

The chain is built from TRBV27 and TRBJ2-7; TRBD1 is a possible D gene (6 bases). Trimming pared 0 bases from V and 3 bases from J, leaving 12 bases between. CDR3 length: 15 amino acids. CDR1 is MNHEY, CDR2 SMNVEV, per germline (reference sequence). The CDR3 region has the DNA TGTGCCAGCAGTTTATCAAACCAGGGGATCTACGAGCAGTACTTC. Protein: CASSLSNQGIYEQYF.

The J gene is TRBJ2-2, the V gene TRBV7-3; D is ambiguous. V was shortened by 4 bases and J by 3 bases, with 15 bases between the two germline ends. This CDR3 contains 16 residues. CDR1 is SGHTA and CDR2 is FQGTGA in the germline V gene. CDR3 loop: CASSSTSRFHTGELFF. CDR3 nucleotide sequence: TGTGCCAGCAGCTCGACCTCGCGGTTTCACACCGGGGAGCTGTTTTTT.

The chain carries TRBV7-9 and TRBJ2-5; 9 bases are shared with TRBD1. Germline CDR1 reads SEHNR; CDR2 reads FQNEAQ (reference sequence). J lost 5 bases, V lost 5 bases, and 9 bases had no gene match. This CDR3 has 15 amino acids. CDR3 nucleotide sequence: TGTGCCAGCAGCCGCTCCGGGACAGGGTGGGAGACCCAGTACTTC. This translates into CASSRSGTGWETQYF.

The chain is built from TRBV21-1 and TRBJ1-1. TRBV21-1 is marked as a pseudogene. This CDR3 contains 15 residues. The CDR3 loop reads CASSVRWKGPTEAFF. In DNA, the CDR3 is TGTGCCAGCAGTGTCAGGTGGAAAGGGCCCACTGAAGCTTTCTTT.

This clonotype has just a few counts. The CDR3 is CASRPPGSRADTQYF. Written as DNA, the CDR3 is TGCGCCAGCCGTCCCCCTGGTAGCCGCGCGGATACGCAGTATTTT. The rearrangement joins TRBV10-2 to TRBJ2-3; D is unresolved. The V gene lost 8 bases and the J gene lost 6 bases, with 21 bases spanning the gap. CDR3 length equals 15 residues. In germline, CDR1 is WSHSY, CDR2 SAAADI.

This chain uses TRBV6-1 with TRBJ1-5, with TRBD1 as a possible D gene (6 bases). The length of the CDR3 is 14 residues. V was clipped by 5 bases and J by 6 bases, with 14 bases between them. Germline V gene data show CDR1 as MNHNS and CDR2 as SASEGT. The CDR3 coding sequence is TGTGCCAGCAGTAAACAGGGTGGGGGTCAGCCCCAGCATTTT. Translating gives CASSKQGGGQPQHF.

The rearrangement joins TRBV7-2 to TRBJ2-3, with D perhaps TRBD2 (5 bases). The CDR3 has 16 amino acids. Per the germline V gene, CDR1 is SGHTA and CDR2 is FQGNSA. V lost 0 bases, J lost 0 bases, and 10 bases lay in between. CDR3 in DNA: TGTGCCAGCAGCTTAGCGGTAGCGACTAGCACAGATACGCAGTATTTT. Its protein is CASSLAVATSTDTQYF.

This clonotype came up a few times. The chain is built from TRBV19 and TRBJ2-2; 8 bases are a match to TRBD1. V dropped 6 bases and J dropped 6; count of bases not matched to a gene: 3. Germline V gene data show CDR1 as LNHDA and CDR2 as SQIVND (reference sequence). This CDR3 comprises 13 residues. The CDR3 region is CASRTTGAGELFF. CDR3 sequence (DNA): TGTGCCAGTAGAACGACAGGGGCCGGGGAGCTGTTTTTT.